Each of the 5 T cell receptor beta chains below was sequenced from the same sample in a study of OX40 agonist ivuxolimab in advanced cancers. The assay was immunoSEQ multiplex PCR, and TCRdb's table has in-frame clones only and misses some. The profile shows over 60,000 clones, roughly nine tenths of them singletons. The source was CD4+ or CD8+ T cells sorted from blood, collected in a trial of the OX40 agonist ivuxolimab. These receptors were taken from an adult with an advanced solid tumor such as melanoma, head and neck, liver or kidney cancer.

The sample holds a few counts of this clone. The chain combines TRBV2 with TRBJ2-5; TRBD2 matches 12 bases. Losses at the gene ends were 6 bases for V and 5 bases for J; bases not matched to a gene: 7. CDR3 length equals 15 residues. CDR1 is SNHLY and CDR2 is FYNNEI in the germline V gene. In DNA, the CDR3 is TGTGCCAGCAGCTCCGGACTAGCGGGGAGGGAGACCCAGTACTTC. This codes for CASSSGLAGRETQYF.

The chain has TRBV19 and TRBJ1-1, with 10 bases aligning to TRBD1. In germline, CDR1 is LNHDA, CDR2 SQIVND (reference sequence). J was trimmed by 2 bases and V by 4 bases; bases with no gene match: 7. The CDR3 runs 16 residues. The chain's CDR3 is CASSTGTGEANTEAFF. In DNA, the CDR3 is TGTGCCAGTAGTACCGGGACAGGGGAGGCTAACACTGAAGCTTTCTTT. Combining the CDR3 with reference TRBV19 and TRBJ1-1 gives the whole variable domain DGGITQSPKYLFRKEGQNVTLSCEQNLNHDAMYWYRQDPGQGLRLIYYSQIVNDFQKGDIAEGYSVSREKKESFPLTVTSAQKNPTAFYLCASSTGTGEANTEAFFGQGTRLTVV.

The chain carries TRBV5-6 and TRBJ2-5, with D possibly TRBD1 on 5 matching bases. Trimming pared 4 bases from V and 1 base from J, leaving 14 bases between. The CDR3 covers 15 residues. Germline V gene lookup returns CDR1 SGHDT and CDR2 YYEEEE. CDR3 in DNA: TGTGCCAGCAGCCGCCAGACAGACTCCCAAGAGACCCAGTACTTC. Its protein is CASSRQTDSQETQYF.

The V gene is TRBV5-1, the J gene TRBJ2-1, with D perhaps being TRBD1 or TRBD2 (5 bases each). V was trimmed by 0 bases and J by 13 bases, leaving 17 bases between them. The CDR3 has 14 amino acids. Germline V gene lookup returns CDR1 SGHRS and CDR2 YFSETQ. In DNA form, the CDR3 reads TGCGCCAGCAGCTTGGGACAGCCTCCTGAGGGCCAGTTCTTC. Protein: CASSLGQPPEGQFF.

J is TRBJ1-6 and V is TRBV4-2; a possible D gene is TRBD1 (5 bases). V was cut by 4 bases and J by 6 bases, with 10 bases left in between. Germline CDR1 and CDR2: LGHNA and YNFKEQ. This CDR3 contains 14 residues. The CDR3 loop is CASSPPQGNSPLHF. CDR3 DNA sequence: TGTGCCAGCAGCCCACCTCAGGGTAATTCACCCCTCCACTTT.